A single sample is the source of the 8 T cell receptor beta chains below, sequenced in a study of read filtering for tumor transcriptome and immune sequencing (dated by TCRdb to the early 2020s). Sequencing was performed on an Illumina HiSeq 4000. The Immunoverse kit was used to build TCR libraries from around 400 ng RNA, with molecular barcoded adaptors covering alpha/delta and beta/gamma chains. The raw public reads went through TCRdb reprocessing: fastp at Q25, MiXCR clone calling, in-frame beta chains kept. Each CDR3 protein appears once, grouped with its most common genes and DNA. The sample table records tens of thousands of distinct CDR3 sequences; 13% to 15% of these occur just once. Of the sample, roughly 44% is held by the ten largest clones. Material: a population of CD138-negative cells sorted from bone marrow. The intended sense of this specimen's cell subset or site label: bone marrow mononuclear cells depleted of CD138+ plasma/myeloma cells by negative magnetic selection. The receptors stem from a donor older than 35 with multiple myeloma.

This clonotype was recorded many times. This chain uses TRBV4-1 with TRBJ2-1; TRBD2 aligns across 12 bases. J lost 6 bases, V lost 1 base, and 7 bases had no gene match. Per the germline V gene, CDR1 is MGHRA and CDR2 is YSYEKL. The CDR3 loop spans 17 amino acids. The CDR3: CASSQVPLAGGGNEQFF. CDR3 in DNA: TGCGCCAGCAGCCAAGTCCCCCTAGCGGGGGGGGGCAATGAGCAGTTCTTC.

The chain joins TRBV10-2 to TRBJ2-5; TRBD2 aligns across 12 bases. Germline CDR1 reads WSHSY; CDR2 reads SAAADI. The junction had 6 bases not matched to a gene; V was cut back by 0 bases and J by 4 bases. The length of the CDR3 is 17 residues. The CDR3 reads CASSESVPGLAGETQYF. In nucleotides, the CDR3 is TGCGCCAGCAGTGAGTCGGTACCGGGACTAGCGGGAGAGACCCAGTACTTC.

There are many counts of this clonotype. The J gene is TRBJ2-1, the V gene TRBV7-2; 13 bases fit TRBD2. The CDR3 contains 15 residues. The V gene's germline CDR1 is SGHTA and CDR2 FQGNSA. Trimming at V came to 4 bases and at J to 9 bases, leaving 6 bases not matched to a gene. The DNA for the CDR3 is TGTGCCAGCAGCTGGGCCGGGACTAGCGGGACTGAGCAGTTCTTC. Its protein is CASSWAGTSGTEQFF.

This chain connects TRBV15 to TRBJ1-3; tentatively, D is TRBD1 (6 bases). Trimming removed 0 bases from V and 0 bases from J, with 15 bases in between. CDR1 LNHNV and CDR2 YYDKDF come from the germline V gene (reference sequence). This CDR3 region has 18 residues. The CDR3 here is CATSRDRPGQLSGNTIYF. The CDR3 region has the DNA TGTGCCACCAGCAGAGATCGTCCAGGACAGCTCTCTGGAAACACCATATATTTT.

This clonotype was seen repeatedly, ten times or more. The rearrangement links TRBV4-1 to TRBJ2-7, with D possibly TRBD1 on 5 matching bases. CDR1 MGHRA and CDR2 YSYEKL come from the germline V gene. Trimming stripped 4 bases from V and 0 bases from J, with 7 bases between. This CDR3 has 13 residues. The CDR3 spells CASSLGLSYEQYF. The DNA for the CDR3 is TGCGCCAGCAGCCTGGGGCTCTCCTACGAGCAGTACTTC.

This clonotype appeared many times. The chain has TRBV7-2 and TRBJ2-6; 10 bases are a match to TRBD2. Per the germline V gene, CDR1 is SGHTA and CDR2 is FQGNSA. V dropped 5 bases and J dropped 3; count of bases not matched to a gene: 7. The CDR3 loop spans 17 amino acids. The CDR3 nucleotides read TGTGCCAGCAGCAAAGCGGGAGGGCCGGATGGGGCCAACGTCCTGACTTTC. Translation gives CASSKAGGPDGANVLTF. Variable domain in full (rest from reference TRBV7-2 and TRBJ2-6): GAGVSQSPSNKVTEKGKDVELRCDPISGHTALYWYRQSLGQGLEFLIYFQGNSAPDKSGLPSDRFSAERTGGSVSTLTIQRTQQEDSAVYLCASSKAGGPDGANVLTFGAGSRLTVL.

This clonotype was observed many times. CDR3 sequence (DNA): TGTGCCAGCAGCTTATTTGGGTACAATGAGCAGTTCTTC. This codes for CASSLFGYNEQFF. The chain uses TRBV7-2 and TRBJ2-1, with D hard to call. The CDR3 length is 13 residues. Per the germline V gene, CDR1 is SGHTA and CDR2 is FQGNSA. V was cut by 2 bases and J by 4 bases, with 6 bases left in between.

This clonotype was seen a few times. V and J are TRBV6-5 and TRBJ2-1, with D unresolved. This CDR3 contains 13 residues. Germline CDR1 reads MNHEY; CDR2 reads SVGAGI. V gave up 2 bases and J gave up 5 bases, with 7 bases separating them. The CDR3 DNA sequence: TGTGCCAGCAGTTACGGACCGCACAATGAGCAGTTCTTC. Translation: CASSYGPHNEQFF.